This TCR beta chain emerged from a study of T cell responses to AZD1222 COVID-19 vaccine (dated by TCRdb to 2020 to 2023). Regarding the study in general: AZD1222 recipients whose second dose came at about 4 weeks and those whose second dose came at about 12 weeks were combined into one group, since spike-specific TCR depth and breadth did not differ between the two schedules. A total of under 250 trial participants underwent TCR sequencing, of whom under 220 had received two doses of AZD1222 and 26 had received two doses of the MenACWY control vaccine. Trial participants were enrolled into age subgroups of 18-55, 56-69 and 70-plus years, which contained roughly 140, 27 and 60 TCR-sequenced participants, respectively.

Reading from cysteine to phenylalanine, the CDR3 counts 12 amino acids. Only the CDR3 DNA is retained, 36 bases long and in frame from the first base. In the germline V gene (reference sequence), CDR1 corresponds to GTSNPN and CDR2 to SVGIG. The V end loses 3 bases and the J end loses 7 bases, and a stretch of 12 bases separates them. The CDR3 regions of human TCRbeta chains were analyzed by immunosequencing. Per the authors' processing: Repertoire TCRs were checked for matches against a reference library of SARS-CoV-2-specific TCRs that had been generated using the MIRA antigen-specificity platform. Breadth was defined as the fraction of unique TCRs that were SARS-CoV-2-associated. Depth was defined as the fraction of total T cells that were SARS-CoV-2-associated. Each spike-specific TCR was assigned to its reactive spike region and to a CD4 or CD8 class using the MIRA data. Log10-transformed breadth and depth values were compared by one-way ANOVA with Sidak's multiple comparisons tests. The source is immuneACCESS, and TCRdb retained only in-frame sequences with V and J called. Part of the clones is not carried over; for the studies checked, unresolved V genes explain less than half of this, and the remainder is unexplained. The V and J calls and clone size come from that table; D and trimming were worked out from the DNA. This sample has 130,000 to 150,000 clones in its table, and 85% to 90% of those were observed once. 1.5% to 2% of the sample is held by the ten biggest clonotypes.

The paper's findings and limits, for the study overall: The vaccine-associated CD4 TCRs covered the entire spike protein, and the dominant responses fell in regions 160-218 and 743-854. A significant rise in spike-specific TCR breadth and depth was observed after two AZD1222 doses relative to day 0 and relative to MenACWY recipients. Participants were mostly white British, with more females than males. The authors suggested clonal diversity may have been underestimated. Nearly half of unique spike-specific TCRs reportedly recognized epitopes outside regions mutated in the B.1.351 and B.1.1.7 variants. Conclusions about previously exposed vaccinees are limited because only six or seven AZD1222 recipients were SARS-CoV-2 seropositive at baseline. Because no day 14 peak-response samples were available, the repertoires could be characterized only after the peak T cell response. The 56-69-year group was small, and its depth increase did not reach significance, likely because of low power.

The time point label, read with the paper, signifies: baseline before first vaccination. Vaccinee samples were obtained from the UK trials COV001 and COV002, which included a single-blind randomized controlled phase 2/3 trial of AZD1222 (ChAdOx1 nCoV-19) in healthy adults. Trial participant PBMC samples were collected at day 0 and day 28 after the second dose for TCRbeta chain sequencing. As for this clone: No cognate antigen has been identified for it. One base away there is no much larger clone; base qualities are not given.

This sample comprised peripheral blood, obtained on day 0 of AZD1222 vaccination. Recombination joined TRBV30 with TRBJ1-1, with the D gene uncertain. This TCR was sampled from an adult in good health. In nucleotide form, the sequence is TGTGCCTGGAGAATGGGGAGGAGTGAAGCTTTCTTT. Translated, it gives CAWRMGRSEAFF.